The rows below give T cell receptor beta chains drawn from one sample of a study of human T cells and chemical hapten exposure. In TCRdb, the RACE reads were re-called with MiXCR into one record per CDR3 protein. This sample yields tens of thousands of distinct CDR3 sequences, of which about 9.3% are seen a single time; roughly a quarter belongs to the top ten. Material: whole blood, obtained in connection with sensitization to the hapten diphenylcyclopropenone (DPC). The origin of the receptors is a man in his fifties with alopecia areata. Some clones in this sample may be carry-over from other donors' samples. The CDR3 runs from the conserved cysteine through the conserved F or W. Fields, in order: J gene, D gene, V gene, clone size, CDR3 DNA, CDR3 protein. D genes are given only for firm matches. Clone size is given for some rows only: seen once, a few or many times, or a class if the clone is expanded.

>TRBJ1-2|TRBD1|TRBV29-1|many
TGCAGCGTTAATGACCTCGGGACAGACGGCTATGGCTACACCTTC
CSVNDLGTDGYGYTF
>TRBJ2-5|.|TRBV29-1|few
TGCAGCGTTGATGGATTACCGGGACACACACAAGAGACCCGGTACTTC
CSVDGLPGHTQETRYF
>TRBJ2-1|.|TRBV10-3|.
TGTGCCATCAGCGTGCAAAAATTCGATGAGCAGTTCTTC
CAISVQKFDEQFF
>TRBJ1-1|.|TRBV7-9|.
TGTGCCAGCAGCTTTCGTGACAGACTCACTGAAGCTTTCTTT
CASSFRDRLTEAFF
>TRBJ2-5|TRBD2|TRBV18|many
TGTGCCAGCTCAGCTAGCGGGAGACAGACCCAGTACTTC
CASSASGRQTQYF
>TRBJ1-5|TRBD1|TRBV7-9|many
TGTGCCAGCAGCTTAGAGCAGGGGGGTCAGCCCCAGCATTTT
CASSLEQGGQPQHF
>TRBJ2-3|.|TRBV7-9|many
TGTGCCAGCAGCTTTGGCCGGACAGTTAGCACAGATACGCAGTATTTT
CASSFGRTVSTDTQYF
>TRBJ2-7|.|TRBV9|many
TGTGCCAGCAGCGTCGGACTGGATAGCTCCTACGAGCAGTACTTC
CASSVGLDSSYEQYF
>TRBJ1-4|.|TRBV7-2|.
TGTGCCAGCAGCACACTGAATGAAAAACTGTTTTTT
CASSTLNEKLFF
>TRBJ1-2|.|TRBV30|many
TGTGCCTGGAGATCAGGGTTAACTAACTATGGCTACACCTTC
CAWRSGLTNYGYTF
>TRBJ2-3|TRBD1|TRBV2|few
TGTGCCAGCAGTCAGGGGGCGGTCACAGATACGCAGTATTTT
CASSQGAVTDTQYF
>TRBJ1-2|.|TRBV20-1|.
TGCAGTGCTAGAGAACAGGGTAGCCCCTATGGCTACACCTTC
CSAREQGSPYGYTF
>TRBJ1-1|.|TRBV10-2|.
TGCGCCAGCAGGGGGGACCAGGGGCCCGCCGGGGCCACTGAAGCTTTCTTT
CASRGDQGPAGATEAFF
>TRBJ2-1|.|TRBV4-2|few
TGTGCCAGCAGCCAAGTGGGCAGCGGCAATGAGCAGTTCTTC
CASSQVGSGNEQFF
>TRBJ2-3|.|TRBV7-9|.
TGTGCCAGCAGCTCAGCCGTTAGCACAGATACGCAGTATTTT
CASSSAVSTDTQYF
>TRBJ2-7|.|TRBV3-1|many
TGTGCCAGCAGCCTTACGACCAGGTCCAACGAGCAGTACTTC
CASSLTTRSNEQYF
>TRBJ1-1|TRBD1|TRBV28|.
TGTGCCAGCAGTTTAGCCCCCATGACAGGGGTCACTGAAGCTTTCTTT
CASSLAPMTGVTEAFF
>TRBJ1-4|TRBD1|TRBV7-9|many
TGTGCCAGCAGCTTGGGACAGTTTAATGAAAAACTGTTTTTT
CASSLGQFNEKLFF
>TRBJ2-7|TRBD1|TRBV4-3|many
TGCGCCAGCAGCCAAGACGTCGGGGCAGGGGGCCGGGAGCAGTACTTC
CASSQDVGAGGREQYF
>TRBJ2-7|.|TRBV29-1|many
TGCAGCGTTGATCCTAAGGGAACCGACGAGCAGTACTTC
CSVDPKGTDEQYF
>TRBJ2-2|TRBD1|TRBV15|few
TGTGCCACCAGCAGCACCGCTCCCGGGACAGGGAGTACCGGGGAGCTGTTTTTT
CATSSTAPGTGSTGELFF
>TRBJ2-7|.|TRBV29-1|.
TGCAGCGTTAGGGGCAGGAAAAACACCTACGAGCAGTACTTC
CSVRGRKNTYEQYF
>TRBJ2-7|.|TRBV5-1|many
TGCGCCAGCAGCCTTACGGAGGGGGCGTACGAGCAGTACTTC
CASSLTEGAYEQYF
>TRBJ1-1|.|TRBV12-3/TRBV12-4|many
TGTGCCAGCAGTTTACCGGGGACTGAAGCTTTCTTT
CASSLPGTEAFF
>TRBJ2-7|.|TRBV11-2|.
TGTGCCAGCAGCGCAGGGTCGGCGCTCGTCGAGCAGTACTTC
CASSAGSALVEQYF
>TRBJ1-5|TRBD1|TRBV24-1|many
TGTGCCACCAGTGCTCCGCCGGGACAGGGAAAGGCTGTTGATCAGCCCCAGCATTTT
CATSAPPGQGKAVDQPQHF
>TRBJ2-7|TRBD1|TRBV7-9|.
TGTGCCAGCAGCCTCGGACAGGGGGCCCCACAACAGTACTTC
CASSLGQGAPQQYF
>TRBJ2-3|TRBD1|TRBV5-1|.
TGCGCCAGCAGCCATACAGGGGGCGGAAAAGATACGCAGTATTTT
CASSHTGGGKDTQYF
>TRBJ2-5|TRBD2|TRBV4-2|few
TGTGCCAGCAGCCCAGATAGCGGGAGGGCGGAGACCCAGTACTTC
CASSPDSGRAETQYF
>TRBJ1-5|TRBD1|TRBV30|once
TGTGCCTGGAGAGGACAGGGGGGACAGCCCCAGCATTTT
CAWRGQGGQPQHF
>TRBJ2-1|TRBD2|TRBV6-5|many
TGTGCCAGCAGCCCCGGACTAGCGGGAGGACCCGCCTACAATGAGCAGTTCTTC
CASSPGLAGGPAYNEQFF
>TRBJ2-1|TRBD2|TRBV7-2|few
TGTGCCAGCAGCTTAAGCCCACTAGCGGTGTCCTACAATGAGCAGTTCTTC
CASSLSPLAVSYNEQFF
>TRBJ2-3|TRBD2|TRBV7-2|many
TGTGCCAGCAGCTCGGGACTAGCGGGAGGAGATACGCAGTATTTT
CASSSGLAGGDTQYF
>TRBJ1-5|.|TRBV7-2|many
TGTGCCAGCAGCCCTCATACGGGGGGCAATCAGCCCCAGCATTTT
CASSPHTGGNQPQHF
>TRBJ1-2|TRBD1|TRBV28|.
TGTGCCAGCAGTTTGGGACAGGGGGCGCTTGGCTACACCTTC
CASSLGQGALGYTF
>TRBJ2-7|.|TRBV10-2|.
TGCGCCAGCAGGGAGAGGGTGGCGGCGGAGCAGTACTTC
CASRERVAAEQYF
>TRBJ1-5|TRBD1|TRBV6-4|.
TGTGCCAGCAGTTACCCCCGGACAGGCAGCCGCAATCAGCCCCAGCATTTT
CASSYPRTGSRNQPQHF
>TRBJ2-6|.|TRBV28|few
TGTGCCAGCAGCCTCGATGGGGCCGGGCCACAACGGGTCCTGACTTTC
CASSLDGAGPQRVLTF
>TRBJ2-5|.|TRBV7-3|many
TGTGCCAGCCCCCCCGAAGAGGGAAAGGAAGAGACCCAGTACTTC
CASPPEEGKEETQYF
>TRBJ2-3|TRBD1|TRBV5-1|many
TGCGCCAGCAGCTTGGGACAGGGGGCAACTCTAGATACGCAGTATTTT
CASSLGQGATLDTQYF